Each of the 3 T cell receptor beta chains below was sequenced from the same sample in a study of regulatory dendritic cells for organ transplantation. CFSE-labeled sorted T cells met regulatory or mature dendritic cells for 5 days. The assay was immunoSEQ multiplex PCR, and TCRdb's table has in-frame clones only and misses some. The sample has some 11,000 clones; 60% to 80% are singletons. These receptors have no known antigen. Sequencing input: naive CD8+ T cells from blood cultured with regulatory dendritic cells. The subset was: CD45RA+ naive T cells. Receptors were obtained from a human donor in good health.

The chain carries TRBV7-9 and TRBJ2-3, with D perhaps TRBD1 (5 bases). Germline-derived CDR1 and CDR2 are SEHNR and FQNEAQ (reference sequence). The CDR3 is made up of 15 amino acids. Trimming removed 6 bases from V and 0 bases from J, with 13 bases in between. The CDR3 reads CASSSISGSTDTQYF. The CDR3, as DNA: TGTGCCAGCAGTTCGATCTCAGGGAGCACAGATACGCAGTATTTT. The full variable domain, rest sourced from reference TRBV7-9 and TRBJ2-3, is DTGVSQNPRHKITKRGQNVTFRCDPISEHNRLYWYRQTLGQGPEFLTYFQNEAQLEKSRLLSDRFSAERPKGSFSTLEIQRTEQGDSAMYLCASSSISGSTDTQYFGPGTRLTVL.

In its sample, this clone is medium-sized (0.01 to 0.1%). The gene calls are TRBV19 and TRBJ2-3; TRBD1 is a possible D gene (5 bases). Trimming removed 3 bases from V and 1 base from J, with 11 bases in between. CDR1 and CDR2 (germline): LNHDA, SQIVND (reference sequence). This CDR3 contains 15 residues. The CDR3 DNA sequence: TGTGCCAGTAGTATCCCAGGGTACGGCACAGATACGCAGTATTTT. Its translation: CASSIPGYGTDTQYF.

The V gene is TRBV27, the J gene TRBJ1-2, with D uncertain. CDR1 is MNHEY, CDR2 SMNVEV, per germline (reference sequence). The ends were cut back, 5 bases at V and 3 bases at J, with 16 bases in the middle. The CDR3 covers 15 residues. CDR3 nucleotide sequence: TGTGCCAGCAGTCCCACCCGCGGCGGCTACTATGGCTACACCTTC. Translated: CASSPTRGGYYGYTF.